A single sample gave rise to the 26 T cell receptor beta chains below, sequenced in a study of blood T cell repertoires in COVID-19. Sequenced by immunoSEQ multiplex PCR; TCRdb stores in-frame clones only, minus some. Here the sample spans around 64,000 clones, about nine tenths being singletons. Sequencing used peripheral blood. These receptors came from a man aged 50 to 59 with active COVID-19.

The rearrangement joins TRBV4-3 to TRBJ1-1; 8 nucleotides match TRBD1. Trimming at V came to 7 bases and at J to 0 bases, leaving 4 bases not matched to a gene. CDR1 is LGHNA, CDR2 YSLEER, per germline. This CDR3 contains 14 residues. The CDR3 DNA reads as TGCGCCAGCACCACGGACAGGGTGAACACTGAAGCTTTCTTT. Translation: CASTTDRVNTEAFF.

The chain carries TRBV19 and TRBJ1-1, with TRBD1 matching 7 bases. This CDR3 has 15 amino acids. The junction had 12 bases not matched to a gene; V was cut back by 8 bases and J by 3 bases. Germline-derived CDR1 and CDR2 are LNHDA and SQIVND (reference sequence). CDR3 sequence: CASRPLGGPDTEAFF. CDR3 coding DNA: TGTGCCAGTCGCCCTTTAGGGGGCCCCGACACTGAAGCTTTCTTT.

V gene TRBV18 combines with J gene TRBJ2-1, with TRBD2 matching over 14 bases. Unmatched junction bases numbered 11, after V lost 6 bases and J lost 7 bases. The germline V gene has CDR1 KGHSH and CDR2 LQKENI. The CDR3 length is 17 residues. CDR3: CASSPGLAGAGHNEQFF. As DNA, the CDR3 is TGTGCCAGCTCGCCGGGACTAGCGGGGGCCGGGCATAATGAGCAGTTCTTC.

The chain recombines TRBV10-3 with TRBJ1-2; D remains ambiguous. V was pared by 1 base and J by 8 bases, with 11 bases between. This CDR3 is built from 13 residues. The germline V gene encodes CDR1 ENHRY and CDR2 SYGVKD. CDR3: CAISEYREEGYTF. CDR3 in DNA: TGTGCCATCAGTGAGTACCGAGAAGAAGGCTACACCTTC.

The chain combines TRBV2 with TRBJ2-7; 7 bases map to TRBD2. Germline V gives CDR1 SNHLY, CDR2 FYNNEI. The CDR3 is 12 residues long. The J segment lost 6 bases and the V segment lost 6 bases, leaving 5 bases of the junction unmatched. Here the CDR3 reads CASSPGGFEQYF. CDR3 DNA: TGTGCCAGCAGCCCCGGGGGGTTCGAGCAGTACTTC.

The V and J genes are TRBV12-3 or TRBV12-4 and TRBJ2-3; no firm D call. CDR3 length equals 11 residues. The V end was cut by 6 bases, the J end by 6 bases, with 7 bases between. The CDR3 DNA is TGTGCCAGCAGGGCCGGGGATACGCAGTATTTT. Residues: CASRAGDTQYF.

Here the CDR3 reads CAISPGQGTETQYF. The CDR3 DNA is TGTGCCATCAGTCCGGGACAGGGGACAGAGACCCAGTACTTC. The genes are TRBV10-3 and TRBJ2-5; 10 bases align to TRBD1. CDR1 and CDR2 from the germline V gene are ENHRY and SYGVKD. The CDR3 sequence is 14 residues long. J lost 4 bases, V lost 5 bases, and 4 bases had no gene match.

This clone was recorded a few times. The J gene is TRBJ1-2, the V gene TRBV6-5, with TRBD1 matching 7 bases. The germline CDR1 and CDR2 sequences are MNHEY and SVGAGI. This CDR3 spans 14 amino acids. The V gene end was trimmed by 6 bases and the J gene end by 2 bases; junction bases not matched to a gene: 6. The CDR3 is CASRKGQLNYGYTF. For the CDR3, the DNA is TGTGCCAGCAGAAAGGGACAGCTGAACTATGGCTACACCTTC.

The rearrangement links TRBV9 to TRBJ2-2; weak D call: TRBD1 (6 bases). V was clipped by 4 bases and J by 6 bases, with 7 bases between them. The CDR3 loop spans 12 amino acids. Per the germline V gene, CDR1 is SGDLS and CDR2 is YYNGEE. The CDR3 region has the DNA TGTGCCAGCAGCAACAGGGCCGGGGAGCTGTTTTTT. Its protein product is CASSNRAGELFF.

This chain joins TRBV27 and TRBJ2-7; D might be TRBD1 (5 bases). The CDR3 is made up of 15 amino acids. V dropped 5 bases and J dropped 3 bases, with 17 bases sitting between them. Germline V gene lookup returns CDR1 MNHEY and CDR2 SMNVEV (reference sequence). The CDR3 sequence: CASSRKGQGHYEQYF. CDR3 bases: TGTGCCAGCAGTCGAAAAGGGCAGGGCCACTACGAGCAGTACTTC.

The chain joins TRBV24-1 to TRBJ1-5; D is unclear. Germline values: CDR1 KGHDR, CDR2 SFDVKD. Trimming pared 6 bases from V and 2 bases from J, leaving 7 bases between. The CDR3 has 13 amino acids. In nucleotides, the CDR3 is TGTGCCACCAGTTTGGGAGGCAATCAGCCCCAGCATTTT. Translated: CATSLGGNQPQHF.

The chain is built from TRBV10-3 and TRBJ2-7; no definite D call. The germline V gene has CDR1 ENHRY and CDR2 SYGVKD. V dropped 1 base and J dropped 3 bases, with 7 bases sitting between them. The CDR3 runs 13 residues. CDR3 region: CAISEYTDYEQYF. The CDR3, as DNA: TGTGCCATCAGTGAGTACACAGACTACGAGCAGTACTTC.

The chain recombines TRBV19 with TRBJ1-5; D call uncertain. This CDR3 region has 15 residues. Between the trimmed V and J ends, which lost 3 bases and 6 bases, there was a span of 15 bases. The germline V gene encodes CDR1 LNHDA and CDR2 SQIVND (reference sequence). Here the CDR3 DNA reads TGTGCCAGTAGTATTCCACGGGTAGGAGGTCAGCCCCAGCATTTT. Translated, it gives CASSIPRVGGQPQHF.

The chain is built from TRBV6-2 or TRBV6-3 and TRBJ2-1; possibly TRBD2 for D (6 bases). Per germline, CDR1 MNHEY and CDR2 SVGEGT. The CDR3 length is 16 residues. V was clipped by 0 bases and J by 6 bases, with 15 bases between them. The CDR3 DNA reads as TGTGCCAGCAGTTACTCGAAGGCGGGATCTCGCAATGAGCAGTTCTTC. As protein: CASSYSKAGSRNEQFF.

J is TRBJ2-3 and V is TRBV4-3; 7 nucleotides match TRBD2. J gave up 4 bases and V 3 bases, and 10 bases lay outside the gene matches. CDR3 length: 16 residues. Per germline, CDR1 LGHNA and CDR2 YSLEER. CDR3 sequence: CASSHRAAGASDTQYF. The CDR3, as DNA: TGCGCCAGCAGCCACAGGGCTGCGGGAGCTTCAGATACGCAGTATTTT.

V and J are TRBV5-1 and TRBJ1-2; D is unresolved. This CDR3 contains 15 residues. V was pared by 4 bases and J by 1 base, with 14 bases between. CDR1 is SGHRS, CDR2 YFSETQ, per germline. CDR3 loop: CASSPQVSVNYGYTF. The CDR3 coding sequence is TGCGCCAGCAGCCCCCAAGTCAGCGTTAACTATGGCTACACCTTC. Full variable domain (remainder filled in from reference TRBV5-1 and TRBJ1-2): KAGVTQTPRYLIKTRGQQVTLSCSPISGHRSVSWYQQTPGQGLQFLFEYFSETQRNKGNFPGRFSGRQFSNSRSEMNVSTLELGDSALYLCASSPQVSVNYGYTFGSGTRLTVV.

V usage is TRBV5-1 and J usage is TRBJ1-4; 7 bases match TRBD1. V shed 3 bases and J 8 bases; nucleotides not matched to a gene: 13. The CDR3 covers 16 residues. Germline V gene sequence: CDR1 SGHRS, CDR2 YFSETQ. This chain's CDR3 is CASSSYSGTEGEKLFF. The CDR3 coding sequence is TGCGCCAGCAGCTCTTATTCCGGGACAGAAGGCGAAAAACTGTTTTTT.

The gene calls are TRBV4-1 and TRBJ2-1; possibly TRBD2 for D (6 bases). The CDR3 consists of 14 residues. Trimming cost V 5 bases and J 4 bases, with 12 bases left between them. The germline gives CDR1 MGHRA, CDR2 YSYEKL. The CDR3 sequence: CASSSRDSYNEQFF. In nucleotides, the CDR3 is TGCGCCAGCAGCTCCCGGGACTCTTACAATGAGCAGTTCTTC.

This clone was picked up a small number of times. This rearrangement joins TRBV7-2 to TRBJ2-7; no reliable D call. This CDR3 has 11 amino acids. Germline CDR1 is SGHTA and CDR2 is FQGNSA. With 4 bases removed from V and 2 bases from J, the gap between germline ends came to 3 bases. Written as DNA, the CDR3 is TGTGCCAGCAGCTCGGCCTACGAGCAGTACTTC. Amino acid sequence: CASSSAYEQYF.

This sequence joins TRBV27 and TRBJ2-3; 13 nucleotides agree with TRBD2. CDR3 length equals 14 residues. J was trimmed by 5 bases and V by 6 bases; bases with no gene match: 2. Germline V gene lookup returns CDR1 MNHEY and CDR2 SMNVEV (reference sequence). The CDR3 is CASRWTSGGDTQYF. CDR3 nucleotide sequence: TGTGCCAGCAGATGGACTAGCGGGGGAGATACGCAGTATTTT.

This chain links TRBV9 with TRBJ2-7, with 12 nucleotides matching TRBD2. Per germline, CDR1 SGDLS and CDR2 YYNGEE. The ends lost 0 bases at V and 3 bases at J; junction bases unmatched: 4. This CDR3 comprises 16 residues. The CDR3 sequence: CASSVDTSGGFYEQYF. The CDR3 region has the DNA TGTGCCAGCAGCGTAGATACTAGCGGGGGGTTCTACGAGCAGTACTTC.

The chain carries TRBV27 and TRBJ2-7; D is perhaps TRBD1 (6 bases). The CDR3 is made up of 15 amino acids. V dropped 1 base and J dropped 1 base, with 11 bases sitting between them. Germline CDR1 reads MNHEY; CDR2 reads SMNVEV (reference sequence). CDR3 sequence reads: CASSLYGGPSYEQYF. The CDR3 nucleotides read TGTGCCAGCAGTTTATATGGGGGCCCATCCTACGAGCAGTACTTC.

The V and J genes are TRBV6-5 and TRBJ2-7; 11 bases fit TRBD1. Unmatched junction bases numbered 8, after V lost 10 bases and J lost 3 bases. Germline CDR1 MNHEY, CDR2 SVGAGI. This CDR3 comprises 14 residues. CDR3 in amino acids: CATHRGTGGYEQYF. CDR3 DNA: TGTGCCACCCATCGTGGGACAGGGGGCTACGAGCAGTACTTC.

The chain has TRBV19 and TRBJ1-4, with TRBD1 identical over 9 bases. This CDR3 is 15 amino acids long. Trimming took 4 bases from V and 5 from J; bases not matched to a gene: 5. From germline, CDR1 is LNHDA and CDR2 SQIVND (reference sequence). CDR3 amino acids: CASSRDREGNEKLFF. The CDR3 bases are TGTGCCAGTAGTAGGGACAGGGAAGGGAATGAAAAACTGTTTTTT.

The CDR3 sequence: CASSPTTGWTEAFF. CDR3 DNA sequence: TGTGCCAGCAGTCCGACGACAGGGTGGACTGAAGCTTTCTTT. J is TRBJ1-1 and V is TRBV28, with 7 bases fitting TRBD1. From germline, CDR1 is MDHEN and CDR2 SYDVKM. V trimming: 5 bases; J trimming: 5 bases; junction bases outside the gene matches: 8. CDR3 length equals 14 residues.

CDR3 sequence: CSVALASETQYF. In DNA, the CDR3 is TGCAGCGTTGCACTAGCTTCAGAGACCCAGTACTTC. The chain recombines TRBV29-1 with TRBJ2-5; D might be TRBD2 (6 bases). V lost 4 bases and J 4 bases, leaving 10 bases between the germline ends. The length of the CDR3 is 12 residues. In germline, CDR1 is SQVTM, CDR2 ANQGSEA.